The clone carrying this T cell receptor (beta chain) is a singleton in its sample. The sample is drawn from a study of T cell changes during pregnancy in multiple sclerosis. Assay: immunoSEQ multiplex PCR; the TCRdb copy retains only in-frame clones and omits some. The sample lists roughly 89,000 clones, approximately 94% occurring once. The CDR3 extends over 17 amino acids. Germline loops: CDR1 GTSNPN, CDR2 SVGIG (reference sequence). Unmatched junction bases numbered 16, after V lost 3 bases and J lost 7 bases. The sample here was peripheral blood, taken in the third trimester of pregnancy. The chain couples TRBV30 to TRBJ2-1; 9 positions match TRBD2. The receptor's source is a female donor with multiple sclerosis, enrolled in a pregnancy study. The DNA for the CDR3 is TGTGCCTGGAGCCTCACCCAGGGGCGGGAGGGCCTAAATGAGCAGTTCTTC. It specifies CAWSLTQGREGLNEQFF.